This T cell receptor (beta chain) was identified during a study of T cells in pancreatic ductal adenocarcinoma. The CDR3 loop spans 15 amino acids. Trimming took off 8 bases at V and 0 bases at J, with 16 bases between the two ends. Germline CDR1 is PRHDT and CDR2 is FYEKMQ (reference sequence). Selected pancreatic ductal adenocarcinoma patients had undergone surgery without neoadjuvant therapy. Assay used: immunoSEQ multiplex PCR; TCRdb lists only in-frame clones, some missing. The sample yields under 20,000 clones, 88% seen once. The chain recombines TRBV13 with TRBJ1-2; a possible D gene is TRBD1 (6 bases). The sequenced sample was PBMCs. This clonotype was obtained from a human donor with pancreatic ductal adenocarcinoma. In DNA, the CDR3 is TGTGCCAGCGCCACCCGGGGGGCTACTAACTATGGCTACACCTTC. It yields the protein CASATRGATNYGYTF.